This paragraph reports one T cell receptor beta chain. Its antigen is currently unknown. This PCR relied on a set of 60 Vbeta primers and 13 Jbeta primers. TCRdb's table, derived via immunoSEQ multiplex PCR, lists solely in-frame clones and lacks some. The sample yields fewer than 250,000 clones, roughly 75% seen once. Trimming took 4 bases from V and 1 from J, leaving 7 bases between them. The CDR3 is made up of 13 amino acids. CDR1 MNHNS and CDR2 SASEGT come from the germline V gene. The sample originates from a study of cytomegalovirus exposure and HLA in healthy donors. General observations from the study: About 90% or about 30% of the time was how often most TCR beta V segments were productive, according to an earlier analysis.

Material for sequencing was PBMCs. The receptor was derived from a woman in her 30s in good health and CMV-seronegative. The rearrangement uses TRBV6-1 and TRBJ2-5; D not resolved. The DNA of the CDR3 is TGTGCCAGCAGTGGACTGCTCCAAGAGACCCAGTACTTC. It specifies CASSGLLQETQYF.